One and the same sample provided the 14 T cell receptor beta chains below, sequenced in a study of cytomegalovirus exposure and HLA in healthy donors. Primers for the PCR totalled 60 Vbeta and 13 Jbeta. Assay: immunoSEQ multiplex PCR; the TCRdb copy retains only in-frame clones and omits some. The sample holds about 230,000 clones, more than 70% seen once. The sequenced sample consisted of PBMCs. All receptors come from a boy aged 5-17 years in good health and CMV-seronegative.

The gene calls are TRBV7-9 and TRBJ1-2; TRBD1 aligns across 9 bases. V shed 2 bases and J 8 bases; nucleotides not matched to a gene: 6. The V gene's germline CDR1 is SEHNR and CDR2 FQNEAQ (reference sequence). CDR3 size: 14 residues. The CDR3 loop reads CASSLRTGVGGYTF. CDR3 bases: TGTGCCAGCAGCTTAAGGACAGGGGTGGGCGGCTACACCTTC.

The chain has TRBV9 and TRBJ2-3, with 10 bases that match TRBD2. V gave up 1 base and J gave up 2 bases; unmatched junction bases: 1. This CDR3 is 15 amino acids long. In germline, CDR1 is SGDLS, CDR2 YYNGEE. CDR3 nucleotide sequence: TGTGCCAGCAGCGTACTAGCGGGAGACACAGATACGCAGTATTTT. Protein sequence: CASSVLAGDTDTQYF.

The J gene is TRBJ2-4, the V gene TRBV6-1; the D gene is possibly TRBD2 (5 bases). With 3 bases removed from V and 0 bases from J, the gap between germline ends came to 12 bases. CDR1 is MNHNS, CDR2 SASEGT, per germline. The CDR3 is 16 amino acids. The CDR3 sequence is CASSDPGSLAKNIQYF. The CDR3, as DNA: TGTGCCAGCAGTGATCCTGGGAGCCTAGCCAAAAACATTCAGTACTTC.

The V call is TRBV20-1, the J call TRBJ2-5; 7 bases align to TRBD1. This CDR3 is 11 amino acids long. Germline V gene sequence: CDR1 DFQATT, CDR2 SNEGSKA (reference sequence). J lost 5 bases, V lost 6 bases, and 3 bases had no gene match. The CDR3 here is CSAIQGETQYF. The CDR3 nucleotides are TGCAGTGCCATACAGGGGGAGACCCAGTACTTC.

This chain links TRBV25-1 with TRBJ1-1; 9 bases agree with TRBD1. This CDR3 contains 16 residues. V shed 6 bases and J 5 bases; nucleotides not matched to a gene: 13. Germline-derived CDR1 and CDR2 are MGHDK and SYGVNS. This CDR3 reads CASRQTGTGLRTEAFF. CDR3 nucleotide sequence: TGTGCCAGCAGACAGACGGGGACAGGGTTGCGAACTGAAGCTTTCTTT.

The chain joins TRBV19 to TRBJ1-2; 9 bases are a match to TRBD1. Losses at the gene ends were 4 bases for V and 6 bases for J; bases not matched to a gene: 6. Per the germline V gene, CDR1 is LNHDA and CDR2 is SQIVND (reference sequence). The CDR3 is 14 residues long. CDR3 nucleotide sequence: TGTGCCAGTAGTAAGGGACAGGGAATGGATGGCTACACCTTC. Its translation is CASSKGQGMDGYTF.

The rearrangement joins TRBV7-9 to TRBJ2-6; D possibly corresponds to TRBD1 (5 bases). The CDR3 length is 12 residues. Trimming pared 5 bases from V and 12 bases from J, leaving 11 bases between. Germline loops: CDR1 SEHNR, CDR2 FQNEAQ (reference sequence). The CDR3 loop reads CASSLLQGVLTF. The CDR3 DNA reads TGTGCCAGCAGCCTCCTTCAGGGCGTCCTGACTTTC.

The chain carries TRBV5-1 and TRBJ1-5; the match to TRBD1 covers 7 bases. CDR1 and CDR2 from the germline V gene are SGHRS and YFSETQ. V shed 3 bases and J 4 bases; nucleotides not matched to a gene: 4. The CDR3 has 14 amino acids. CDR3 nucleotides: TGCGCCAGCAGCTCCCCGGACAGGAATCAGCCCCAGCATTTT. Protein sequence: CASSSPDRNQPQHF.

The rearrangement links TRBV11-2 to TRBJ1-1; TRBD1 agrees at 7 bases. Germline V gene sequence: CDR1 SGHAT, CDR2 FQNNGV. This CDR3 has 16 amino acids. Trimming took 5 bases from V and 1 from J; bases not matched to a gene: 10. CDR3 amino acids: CASSPRNRGRNTEAFF. CDR3 in DNA: TGTGCCAGCAGCCCGCGGAACAGGGGACGGAACACTGAAGCTTTCTTT.

This sequence joins TRBV7-8 and TRBJ2-3, with 7 bases identical to TRBD1. The CDR3 length is 13 residues. The germline V gene has CDR1 SGHVS and CDR2 FQNEAQ. Trimming took 3 bases from V and 6 from J; bases not matched to a gene: 3. The CDR3 DNA follows: TGTGCCAGCAGCTTCGGGACAGTGGATACGCAGTATTTT. Encoded protein: CASSFGTVDTQYF. The full variable domain, rest sourced from reference TRBV7-8 and TRBJ2-3, is GAGVSQSPRYKVAKRGQDVALRCDPISGHVSLFWYQQALGQGPEFLTYFQNEAQLDKSGLPSDRFFAERPEGSVSTLKIQRTQQEDSAVYLCASSFGTVDTQYFGPGTRLTVL.

Concerning this clone itself: Other DNA variants within this sample encode the same CDR3. The chain employs TRBV20-1 and TRBJ2-7; TRBD2 might be the D (6 bases). Trimming took off 3 bases at V and 3 bases at J, with 6 bases between the two ends. The CDR3 has 11 amino acids. Germline assignment: CDR1 DFQATT and CDR2 SNEGSKA (reference sequence). Written as DNA, the CDR3 is TGCAGTGCTAGCGGGAGCTACGAGCAGTACTTC. It encodes CSASGSYEQYF.

The chain employs TRBV2 and TRBJ2-3; TRBD1 might be the D (6 bases). This CDR3 has 17 residues. The germline CDR1 and CDR2 sequences are SNHLY and FYNNEI. V gave up 4 bases and J gave up 2 bases, with 19 bases separating them. DNA of the CDR3: TGTGCCAGCAGTGCCCTGGGGGCCGTCCCATCCACAGATACGCAGTATTTT. Protein product: CASSALGAVPSTDTQYF.

This chain links TRBV6-5 with TRBJ1-5; possibly TRBD1 for D (5 bases). V lost 6 bases and J 7 bases, leaving 10 bases between the germline ends. The V gene's germline CDR1 is MNHEY and CDR2 SVGAGI. The CDR3 contains 12 residues. This chain's CDR3 is CASSQRGQPQHF. The CDR3 DNA reads as TGTGCCAGCAGCCAAAGGGGCCAGCCCCAGCATTTT.

This clone came up once. The V call is TRBV2, the J call TRBJ2-7; D possibly corresponds to TRBD2 (5 bases). CDR3 size: 13 residues. Germline V gene sequence: CDR1 SNHLY, CDR2 FYNNEI. V was pared by 7 bases and J by 1 base, with 11 bases between. The CDR3 DNA follows: TGTGCCAGCATTCTCGGGGAGTCCTACGAGCAGTACTTC. The encoded protein is CASILGESYEQYF. The variable domain in full, completed from reference TRBV2 and TRBJ2-7, reads EPEVTQTPSHQVTQMGQEVILRCVPISNHLYFYWYRQILGQKVEFLVSFYNNEISEKSEIFDDQFSVERPDGSNFTLKIRSTKLEDSAMYFCASILGESYEQYFGPGTRLTVT.